Described below is a single TCR beta chain sequence and its context. Its antigen remains unknown. V shed 1 base and J shed 5 bases, with 14 bases lying between them. Germline assignment: CDR1 LGHNA and CDR2 YNFKEQ. The length of the CDR3 is 15 residues. The data stem from a study of T cells in localized non-small cell lung cancer. Using immunoSEQ multiplex PCR, the repertoire was profiled, and TCRdb retains in-frame clones only, with some absent. Among about 52,000 clones listed, 85% to 90% were seen once. Study-level results: Heterogeneity remains possible, as sequencing covered one tumor region only. Researchers found a median around 59 of the top 100 tumor clones in adjacent lung.

The chain has TRBV4-2 and TRBJ1-1, with D perhaps matching TRBD1 (5 bases). This sequence was found in a female donor with stage II lung adenocarcinoma. Source: PBMCs, taken before any cancer treatment. The CDR3 sequence is CASSQGVRASTEAFF. As DNA, the CDR3 is TGTGCCAGCAGCCAAGGGGTCAGGGCATCTACTGAAGCTTTCTTT.